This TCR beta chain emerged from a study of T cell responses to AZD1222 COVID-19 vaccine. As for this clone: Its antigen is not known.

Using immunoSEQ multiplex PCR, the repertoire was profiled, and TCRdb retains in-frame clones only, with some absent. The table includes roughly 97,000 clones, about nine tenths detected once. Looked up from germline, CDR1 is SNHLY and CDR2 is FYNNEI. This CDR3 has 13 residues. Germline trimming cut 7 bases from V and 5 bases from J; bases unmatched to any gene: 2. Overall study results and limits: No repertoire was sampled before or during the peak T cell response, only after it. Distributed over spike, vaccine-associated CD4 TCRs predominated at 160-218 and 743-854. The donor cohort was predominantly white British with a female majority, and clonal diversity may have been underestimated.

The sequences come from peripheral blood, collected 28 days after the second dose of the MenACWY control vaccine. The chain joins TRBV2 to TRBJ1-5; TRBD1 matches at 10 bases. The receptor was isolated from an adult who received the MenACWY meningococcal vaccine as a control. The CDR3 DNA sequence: TGTGCCAGCAAGGGACAGGGGTATCAGCCCCAGCATTTT. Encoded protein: CASKGQGYQPQHF.